This T cell receptor beta chain was identified in a study of identical twins. Overall study findings and caveats: Clonotypes of the beta chain that were abundant in cord blood carried fewer insertions (memory repertoires showed none).

This clonotype was detected only a few times. The antigen remains undetermined. TCRdb passed the 5' RACE reads through MiXCR, listing each CDR3 protein once. The table has 570,000 or so distinct CDR3 sequences, 9% to 10% seen once. No donor was unhealthy or non-Caucasian. Germline V gene data show CDR1 as KGHSH and CDR2 as LQKENI. The CDR3 is 18 residues long. V lost 3 bases to trimming and J lost 0 bases; unmatched junction nucleotides: 11. These same data were also listed under a study on yellow fever vaccine responses in identical twins.

The chain links TRBV18 to TRBJ2-3, with 8 positions matching TRBD1. The material sequenced was PBMCs. The clonotype originates from a young woman in good health. CDR3 bases: TGTGCCAGCTCACCGCAGCTCAACAGGGGGGCTAGCACAGATACGCAGTATTTT. Its protein product is CASSPQLNRGASTDTQYF. The full variable domain, rest sourced from reference TRBV18 and TRBJ2-3, is NAGVMQNPRHLVRRRGQEARLRCSPMKGHSHVYWYRQLPEEGLKFMVYLQKENIIDESGMPKERFSAEFPKEGPSILRIQQVVRGDSAAYFCASSPQLNRGASTDTQYFGPGTRLTVL.